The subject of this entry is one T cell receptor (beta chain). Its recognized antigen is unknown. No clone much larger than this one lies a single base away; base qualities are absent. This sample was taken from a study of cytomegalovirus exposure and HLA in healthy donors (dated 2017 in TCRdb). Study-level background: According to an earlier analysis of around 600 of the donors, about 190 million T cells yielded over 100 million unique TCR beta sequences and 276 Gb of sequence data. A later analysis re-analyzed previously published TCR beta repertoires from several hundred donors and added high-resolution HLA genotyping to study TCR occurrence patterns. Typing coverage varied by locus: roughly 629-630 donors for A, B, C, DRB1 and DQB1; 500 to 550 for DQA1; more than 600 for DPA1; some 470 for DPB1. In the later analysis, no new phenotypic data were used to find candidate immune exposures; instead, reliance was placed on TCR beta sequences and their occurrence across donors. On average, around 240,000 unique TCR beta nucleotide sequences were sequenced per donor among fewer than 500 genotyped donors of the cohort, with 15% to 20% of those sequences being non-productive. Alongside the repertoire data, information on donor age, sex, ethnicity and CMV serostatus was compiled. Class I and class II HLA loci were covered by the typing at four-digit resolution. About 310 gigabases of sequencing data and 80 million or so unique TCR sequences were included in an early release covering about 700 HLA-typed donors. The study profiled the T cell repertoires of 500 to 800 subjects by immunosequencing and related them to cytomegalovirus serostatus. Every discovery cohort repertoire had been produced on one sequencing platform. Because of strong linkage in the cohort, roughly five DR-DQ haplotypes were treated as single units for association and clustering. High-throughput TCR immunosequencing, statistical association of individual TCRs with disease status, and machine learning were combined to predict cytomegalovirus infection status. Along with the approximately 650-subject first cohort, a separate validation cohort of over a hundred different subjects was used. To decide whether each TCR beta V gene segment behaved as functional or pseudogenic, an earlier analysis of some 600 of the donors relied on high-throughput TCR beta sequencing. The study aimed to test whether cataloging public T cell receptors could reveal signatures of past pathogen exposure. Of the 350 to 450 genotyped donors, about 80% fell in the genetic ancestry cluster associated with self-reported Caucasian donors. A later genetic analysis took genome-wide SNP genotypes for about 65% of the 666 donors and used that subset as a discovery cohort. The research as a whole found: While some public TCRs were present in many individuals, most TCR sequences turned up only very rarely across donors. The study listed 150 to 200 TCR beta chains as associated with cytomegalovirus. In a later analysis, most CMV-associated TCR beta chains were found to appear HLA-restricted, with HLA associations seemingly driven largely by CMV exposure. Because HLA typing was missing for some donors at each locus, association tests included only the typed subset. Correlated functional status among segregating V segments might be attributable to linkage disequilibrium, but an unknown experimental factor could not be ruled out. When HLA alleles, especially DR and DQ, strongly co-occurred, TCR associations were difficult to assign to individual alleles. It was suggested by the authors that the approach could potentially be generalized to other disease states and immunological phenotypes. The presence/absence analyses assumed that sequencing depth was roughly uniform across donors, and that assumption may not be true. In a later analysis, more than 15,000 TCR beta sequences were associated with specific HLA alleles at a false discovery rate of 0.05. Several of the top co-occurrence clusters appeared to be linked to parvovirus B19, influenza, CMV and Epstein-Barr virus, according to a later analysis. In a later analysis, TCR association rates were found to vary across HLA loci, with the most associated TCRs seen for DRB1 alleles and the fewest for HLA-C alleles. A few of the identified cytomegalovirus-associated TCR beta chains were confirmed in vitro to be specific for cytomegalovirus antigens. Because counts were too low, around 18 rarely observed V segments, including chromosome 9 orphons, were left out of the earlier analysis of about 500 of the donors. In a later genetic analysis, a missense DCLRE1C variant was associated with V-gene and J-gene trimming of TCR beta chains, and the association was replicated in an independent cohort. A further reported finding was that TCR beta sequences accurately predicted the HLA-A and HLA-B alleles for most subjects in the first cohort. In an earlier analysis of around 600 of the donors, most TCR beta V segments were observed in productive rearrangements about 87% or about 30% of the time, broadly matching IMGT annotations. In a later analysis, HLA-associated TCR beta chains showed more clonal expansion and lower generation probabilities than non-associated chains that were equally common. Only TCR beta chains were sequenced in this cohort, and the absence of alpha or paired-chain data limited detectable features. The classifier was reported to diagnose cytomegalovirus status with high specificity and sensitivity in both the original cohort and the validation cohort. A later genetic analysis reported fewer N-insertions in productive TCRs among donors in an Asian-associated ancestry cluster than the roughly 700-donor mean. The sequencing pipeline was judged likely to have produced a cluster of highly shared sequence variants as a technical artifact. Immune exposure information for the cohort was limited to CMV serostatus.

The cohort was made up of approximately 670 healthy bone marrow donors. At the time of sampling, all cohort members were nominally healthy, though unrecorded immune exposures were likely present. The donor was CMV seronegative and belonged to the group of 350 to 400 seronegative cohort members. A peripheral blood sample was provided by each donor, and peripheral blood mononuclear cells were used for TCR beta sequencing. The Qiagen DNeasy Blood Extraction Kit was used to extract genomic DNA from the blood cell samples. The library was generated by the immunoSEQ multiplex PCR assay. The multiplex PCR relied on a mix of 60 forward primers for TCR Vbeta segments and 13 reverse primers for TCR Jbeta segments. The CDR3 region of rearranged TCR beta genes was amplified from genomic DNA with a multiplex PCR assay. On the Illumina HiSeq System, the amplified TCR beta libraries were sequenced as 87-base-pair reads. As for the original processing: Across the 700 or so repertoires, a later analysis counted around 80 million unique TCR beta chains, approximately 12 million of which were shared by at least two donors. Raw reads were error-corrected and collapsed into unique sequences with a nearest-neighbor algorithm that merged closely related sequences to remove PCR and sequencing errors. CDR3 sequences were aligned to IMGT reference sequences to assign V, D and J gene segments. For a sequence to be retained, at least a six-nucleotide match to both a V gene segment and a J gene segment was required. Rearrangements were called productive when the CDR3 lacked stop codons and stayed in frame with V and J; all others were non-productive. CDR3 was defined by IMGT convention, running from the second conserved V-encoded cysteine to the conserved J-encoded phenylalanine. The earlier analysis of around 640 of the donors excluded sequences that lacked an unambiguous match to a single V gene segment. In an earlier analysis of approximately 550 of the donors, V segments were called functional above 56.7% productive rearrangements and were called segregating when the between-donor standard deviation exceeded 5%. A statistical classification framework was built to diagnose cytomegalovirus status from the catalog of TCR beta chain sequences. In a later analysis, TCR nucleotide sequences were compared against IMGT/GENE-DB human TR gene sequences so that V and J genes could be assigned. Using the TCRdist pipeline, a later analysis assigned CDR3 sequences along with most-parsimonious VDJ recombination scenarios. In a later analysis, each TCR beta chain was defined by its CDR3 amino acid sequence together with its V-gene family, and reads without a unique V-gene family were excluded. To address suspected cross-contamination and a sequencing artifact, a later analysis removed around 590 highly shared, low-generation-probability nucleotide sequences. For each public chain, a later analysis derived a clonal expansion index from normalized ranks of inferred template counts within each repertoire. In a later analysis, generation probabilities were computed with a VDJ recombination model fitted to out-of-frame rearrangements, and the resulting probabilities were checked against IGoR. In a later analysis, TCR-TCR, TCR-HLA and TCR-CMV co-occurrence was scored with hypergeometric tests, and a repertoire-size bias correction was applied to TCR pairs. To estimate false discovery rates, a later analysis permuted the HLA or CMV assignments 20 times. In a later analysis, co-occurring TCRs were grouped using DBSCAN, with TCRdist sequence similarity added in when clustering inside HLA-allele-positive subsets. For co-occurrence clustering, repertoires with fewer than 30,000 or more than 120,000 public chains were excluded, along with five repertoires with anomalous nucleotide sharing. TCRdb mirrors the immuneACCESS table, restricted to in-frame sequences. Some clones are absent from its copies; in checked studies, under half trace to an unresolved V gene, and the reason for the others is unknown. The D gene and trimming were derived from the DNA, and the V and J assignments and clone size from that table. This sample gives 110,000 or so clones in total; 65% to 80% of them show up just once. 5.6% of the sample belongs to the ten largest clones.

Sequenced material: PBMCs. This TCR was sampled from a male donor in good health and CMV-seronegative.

CDR3 sequence: CASSISGRDFETQYF. The DNA is TGTGCCAGCAGCATTAGCGGGAGGGATTTTGAGACCCAGTACTTC. The chain is encoded by TRBV11-2 joined to TRBJ2-5; TRBD2 fits 11 bases in the junction. Spanning cysteine to phenylalanine, the CDR3 consists of 15 amino acids. Only CDR3 DNA remains: 45 bases, in frame from the first base. V is pruned by 5 bases and J by 5 bases, leaving 7 bases of the junction without a gene match. The CDR1 and CDR2 encoded by the germline V gene are SGHAT and FQNNGV.